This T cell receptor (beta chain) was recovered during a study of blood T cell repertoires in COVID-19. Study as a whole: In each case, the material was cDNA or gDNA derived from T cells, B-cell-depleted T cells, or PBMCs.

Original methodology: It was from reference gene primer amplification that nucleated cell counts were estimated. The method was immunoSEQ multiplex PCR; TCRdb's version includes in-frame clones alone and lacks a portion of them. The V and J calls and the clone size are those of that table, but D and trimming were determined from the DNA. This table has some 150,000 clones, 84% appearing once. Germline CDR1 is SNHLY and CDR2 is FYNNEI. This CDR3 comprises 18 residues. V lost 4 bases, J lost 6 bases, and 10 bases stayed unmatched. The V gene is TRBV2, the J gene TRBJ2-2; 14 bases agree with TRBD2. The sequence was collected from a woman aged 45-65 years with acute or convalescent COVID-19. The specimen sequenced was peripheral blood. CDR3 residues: CASSGLAGGPIVAGELFF. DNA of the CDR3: TGTGCCAGCAGTGGACTAGCGGGAGGGCCAATCGTCGCCGGGGAGCTGTTTTTT.